The clone carrying this TCR beta chain has a handful of counts. The source of the sample is a study of glioma-infiltrating T cells after dendritic cell vaccination. Study context: Patients received three intradermal dendritic cell vaccine injections at biweekly intervals.

The immunoSEQ assay amplified TCRB CDR3 from up to 2 ug DNA. Profiled with immunoSEQ multiplex PCR; TCRdb holds only in-frame clones, not every one. The data contain over 80,000 clones, more than 80% of them singletons. Time point specified: after dendritic cell vaccination, including at tumor progression/relapse. Fresh-frozen tumor tissue and more than two years of survival data were available for all. Isocitrate dehydrogenase mutation was absent in all glioblastoma patients. Germline trimming cut 3 bases from V and 6 bases from J; bases unmatched to any gene: 11. The CDR3 has 15 amino acids. Germline lookup yields CDR1 SGDLS and CDR2 YYNGEE.

Sequences were derived from blood, sampled after dendritic cell vaccination. This chain connects TRBV9 to TRBJ1-1; TRBD1 matches 7 bases. This sequence originates from a human donor with glioblastoma. The CDR3 DNA reads TGTGCCAGCAGCGAGCCTGGAAGGGGGCATCCTGAAGCTTTCTTT. This translates into CASSEPGRGHPEAFF.